The rows below give T cell receptor beta chains drawn from one sample of a study of blood T cell repertoires in COVID-19. Clones were sequenced by immunoSEQ multiplex PCR, and TCRdb holds only the in-frame ones, with some missing. The profile shows a few hundred thousand clones, 85% to 90% of them singletons. Sequenced: PBMCs or T cells enriched from blood (not recorded which). The receptors derive from a woman aged 45 to 65 in a cohort exposed to, infected with or recovered from COVID-19 (not recorded which). CDR3s include the opening cysteine and the closing phenylalanine or tryptophan. A D gene is named only where the DNA matches it firmly. Size is omitted from some rows. Given values are once, few, many or a class for expanded clones.

size	V	J	D	DNA	CDR3
-	TRBV28	TRBJ1-2	-	TGTGCCAGTGAAACTGGATTAGCCAACTATGGCTACACCTTC	CASETGLANYGYTF
-	TRBV28	TRBJ2-7	TRBD1	TGTGCCAGCACCACACCCGGGACAGGCTCCTACGAGCAGTACTTC	CASTTPGTGSYEQYF
-	TRBV19	TRBJ1-1	TRBD1	TGTGCCAGTAGTACCAACCCCGGGGACAGGGCGGCTGAAGCTTTCTTT	CASSTNPGDRAAEAFF
-	TRBV7-9	TRBJ1-2	TRBD1	TGTGCCAGCAGCAAGGACAGGTTCTATGGCTACACCTTC	CASSKDRFYGYTF
-	TRBV4-1	TRBJ1-5	-	TGCGCCAGCAGCCAAAGGTCACAGACTAGCAATCAGCCCCAGCATTTT	CASSQRSQTSNQPQHF
-	TRBV19	TRBJ2-2	TRBD1	TGTGCCAGTAGTTGGACAGGGGGAAACACCGGGGAGCTGTTTTTT	CASSWTGGNTGELFF
-	TRBV6-5	TRBJ1-6	TRBD1	TGTGCCAGCAGTTTCCGGGACAGGGTATCACCCCTCCACTTT	CASSFRDRVSPLHF
-	TRBV7-9	TRBJ1-4	TRBD1	TGTGCCAGCAGGCAACTGGGACAGGGGAATAATGAAAAACTGTTTTTT	CASRQLGQGNNEKLFF
-	TRBV7-2	TRBJ2-3	-	TGTGCCAGCAGCTTAGTGAGGGCGGGAGATACGCAGTATTTT	CASSLVRAGDTQYF
-	TRBV7-6	TRBJ1-1	TRBD1	TGTGCCAGCAGCTTTAGGACTGGGACAGGGAATGTTGGTACTGAAGCTTTCTTT	CASSFRTGTGNVGTEAFF
-	TRBV7-2	TRBJ2-2	-	TGTGCCAGCAGCCCCCGGTTAGCGGTCGGGACCGGGGAGCTGTTTTTT	CASSPRLAVGTGELFF
-	TRBV6-6	TRBJ1-1	-	TGTGCCAGCAGTCGCGAACGGAGCACTGAAGCTTTCTTT	CASSRERSTEAFF
-	TRBV7-9	TRBJ2-5	TRBD2	TGTGCCAGCAGCTTCACTAGCGGGGAAGAGACCCAGTACTTC	CASSFTSGEETQYF
-	TRBV5-1	TRBJ2-7	-	TGCGCCAGCACCCCGGACAACTCCTACGAGCAGTACTTC	CASTPDNSYEQYF
-	TRBV5-1	TRBJ2-5	-	TGCGCCAGCAGCTTGGGCACGGGGGAGGAGACCCAGTACTTC	CASSLGTGEETQYF
once	TRBV5-5	TRBJ2-3	TRBD1	TGTGCCAGCAGCTTACGACAGGGCCCCACAGATACGCAGTATTTT	CASSLRQGPTDTQYF
-	TRBV5-4	TRBJ1-2	TRBD1	TGTGCCAGCAGCCCCAGGGGGCGCGACTATGGCTACACCTTC	CASSPRGRDYGYTF
few	TRBV3-1/TRBV3-2	TRBJ2-1	TRBD2	TGTGCCAGCAGCCGCCGGACTAGCGGGGATGACAGTGAGCAGTTCTTC	CASSRRTSGDDSEQFF
few	TRBV6-5	TRBJ1-1	TRBD1	TGTGCCAGCAGTTACGAGACAGGGGGAGTTAACACTGAAGCTTTCTTT	CASSYETGGVNTEAFF
few	TRBV6-2/TRBV6-3	TRBJ2-1	TRBD2	TGTGCCAGCAGTTACTCGCCCCCCGGGGGGATTTACAATGAGCAGTTCTTC	CASSYSPPGGIYNEQFF
-	TRBV5-4	TRBJ1-3	-	TGTGCCAGCAGCTTGGCGGGTTCTGGAAACACCATATATTTT	CASSLAGSGNTIYF
-	TRBV11-2	TRBJ1-6	-	TGTGCCAGCGCGACAGTCTCCTATAATTCACCCCTCCACTTT	CASATVSYNSPLHF
once	TRBV27	TRBJ2-2	-	TGTGCCAGCAGTTTATTGGGCAGGGGAGAGGCCGGGGAGCTGTTTTTT	CASSLLGRGEAGELFF
-	TRBV5-6	TRBJ1-4	-	TGTGCCAGCAGCTCTAGACAGGCTGGAGAAAAACTGTTTTTT	CASSSRQAGEKLFF
-	TRBV6-5	TRBJ1-2	TRBD1	TGTGCCAGCCGATTACTGGGACAGGGGGATGGCTACACCTTC	CASRLLGQGDGYTF
-	TRBV7-2	TRBJ2-2	-	TGTGCCAGCAGCTTAGATTACGGGGAGCTGTTTTTT	CASSLDYGELFF
-	TRBV27	TRBJ1-2	-	TGTGCCAGCAGTTTATATGCGGATACCAGGGATGGCTACACCTTC	CASSLYADTRDGYTF
-	TRBV3-1/TRBV3-2	TRBJ2-7	-	TGTGCCAGCAGCTCCGGGAGCGCGAGCTCCTACGAGCAGTACTTC	CASSSGSASSYEQYF
once	TRBV30	TRBJ1-6	-	TGTGCCTGGGGGCTTGAGGGTGGGGATTCACCCCTCCACTTT	CAWGLEGGDSPLHF
-	TRBV3-1/TRBV3-2	TRBJ1-6	-	TGTGCCAGCAGCCATCACAGGAAAAAAAATTCACCCCTCCACTTT	CASSHHRKKNSPLHF
few	TRBV6-1	TRBJ1-1	-	TGTGCCAGCAGTGATATATCGACAGTTGAAGCTTTCTTT	CASSDISTVEAFF
once	TRBV19	TRBJ2-2	TRBD2	TGTGCCAGTAGTGATGGACTAGCGGGGAAAACAACCGGGGAGCTGTTTTTT	CASSDGLAGKTTGELFF
-	TRBV9	TRBJ1-6	-	TGTGCCAGCAGCGAGGACTCTTATTCACCCCTCCACTTT	CASSEDSYSPLHF
-	TRBV19	TRBJ1-3	-	TGTGCCAGTAGGGACACCGGCTCTGGAAACACCATATATTTT	CASRDTGSGNTIYF
-	TRBV5-4	TRBJ1-6	-	TGTGCCAGCAGCTTGCAGGGTCGCTCCTATAATTCACCCCTCCACTTT	CASSLQGRSYNSPLHF
-	TRBV23-1	TRBJ1-3	-	TGCGCCAGCAGTCAACTCGGGGGGCCTGGAAACACCATATATTTT	CASSQLGGPGNTIYF
once	TRBV9	TRBJ1-2	-	TGTGCCAGCAGCCCAGACCCGAGAACTACGTCGGGCTACACCTTC	CASSPDPRTTSGYTF
-	TRBV27	TRBJ2-1	-	TGTGCCAGCAGTTTAGGAGGGGCAAGCTCCTACAATGAGCAGTTCTTC	CASSLGGASSYNEQFF
-	TRBV5-6	TRBJ2-5	-	TGTGCCAGCAGACTTGGAGAGACCCAGTACTTC	CASRLGETQYF
-	TRBV6-2/TRBV6-3	TRBJ2-2	-	TGTGCCAGCAGTTTAGGTACCCGACTCGGGGAGCTGTTTTTT	CASSLGTRLGELFF
-	TRBV6-5	TRBJ2-3	-	TGTGCCAGCAGCTTTCGCAGGGGCACAGATACGCAGTATTTT	CASSFRRGTDTQYF
once	TRBV5-1	TRBJ2-2	-	TGCGCCAGCCACCGGGACACCGACACCGGGGAGCTGTTTTTT	CASHRDTDTGELFF
-	TRBV11-2	TRBJ1-2	TRBD1	TGTGCCAGCACCAAGGACAGGGTAACAAACTATGGCTACACCTTC	CASTKDRVTNYGYTF
-	TRBV6-2/TRBV6-3	TRBJ1-2	TRBD1	TGTGCCAGCAGTCGTCCAGACAGGGGAAGTAGGAAAGCGGGATATGGCTACACCTTC	CASSRPDRGSRKAGYGYTF
-	TRBV28	TRBJ1-1	TRBD1	TGTGCCAGCAGTTCTCTCGACAGGGGGGGCACTGAAGCTTTCTTT	CASSSLDRGGTEAFF
few	TRBV30	TRBJ2-7	-	TGTGCCTGGGCGGCGGGCCCCCACGACGAGCAGTACTTC	CAWAAGPHDEQYF